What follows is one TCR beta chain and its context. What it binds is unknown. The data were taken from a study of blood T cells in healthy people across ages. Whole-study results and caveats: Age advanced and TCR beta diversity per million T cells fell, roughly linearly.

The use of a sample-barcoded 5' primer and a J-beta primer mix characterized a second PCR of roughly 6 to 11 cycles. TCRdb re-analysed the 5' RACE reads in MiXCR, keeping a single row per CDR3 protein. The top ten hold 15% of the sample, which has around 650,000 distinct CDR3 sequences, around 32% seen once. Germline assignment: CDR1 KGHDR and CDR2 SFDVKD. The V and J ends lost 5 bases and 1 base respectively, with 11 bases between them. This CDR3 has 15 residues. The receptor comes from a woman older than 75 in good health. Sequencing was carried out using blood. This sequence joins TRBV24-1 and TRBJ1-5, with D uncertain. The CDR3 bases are TGTGCCACCAGTGGGCACGGGAAGAGCAATCAGCCCCAGCATTTT. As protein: CATSGHGKSNQPQHF.